What follows are 31 T cell receptor beta chains derived from one specimen sequenced in a study of blood T cell repertoires in COVID-19. Profiled with immunoSEQ multiplex PCR; TCRdb holds only in-frame clones, not every one. The sample yields roughly 380,000 clones, around 89% seen once. The specimen sequenced was peripheral blood. Source of these receptors: a woman aged 40 to 49 with COVID-19, enrolled during active disease.

The V call is TRBV18, the J call TRBJ2-5, with D unresolved. This CDR3 has 12 residues. The germline V gene encodes CDR1 KGHSH and CDR2 LQKENI. Between the trimmed V and J ends, which lost 8 bases and 1 base, there was a span of 8 bases. CDR3 sequence (DNA): TGTGCCAGCCGAGCGACCCAAGAGACCCAGTACTTC. Protein product: CASRATQETQYF.

The chain links TRBV14 to TRBJ1-2; D is perhaps TRBD1 (5 bases). In germline, CDR1 is SGHDN, CDR2 FVKESK. The length of the CDR3 is 14 residues. V was clipped by 4 bases and J by 6 bases, with 15 bases between them. The DNA for the CDR3 is TGTGCCAGCAGCCGAAACCAGGGTTGGGATGGCTACACCTTC. Residues: CASSRNQGWDGYTF.

The chain couples TRBV6-5 to TRBJ2-3; maybe TRBD2 (5 bases). Germline lookup yields CDR1 MNHEY and CDR2 SVGAGI. CDR3 length: 14 amino acids. The V gene lost 7 bases and the J gene lost 0 bases, with 11 bases spanning the gap. CDR3 sequence: CASNAGLSTDTQYF. The CDR3 nucleotides read TGTGCCAGCAACGCGGGCCTCAGCACAGATACGCAGTATTTT.

This clone has more than one count but fewer than ten. CDR3 in amino acids: CASSSSGATYSNQPQHF. CDR3 bases: TGTGCCAGCAGTTCCTCAGGGGCAACTTATAGCAATCAGCCCCAGCATTTT. The chain links TRBV6-2 or TRBV6-3 to TRBJ1-5; maybe TRBD1 (6 bases). Trimming took 4 bases from V and 0 from J, leaving 16 bases between them. Germline assignment: CDR1 MNHEY and CDR2 SVGEGT. The CDR3 consists of 17 residues.

The V call is TRBV7-2, the J call TRBJ2-3; possible D gene TRBD2, 5 bases. The CDR3 is 16 residues long. V gave up 7 bases and J gave up 0 bases, with 17 bases separating them. The V gene's germline CDR1 is SGHTA and CDR2 FQGNSA. CDR3: CASTTEDFYSTDTQYF. The CDR3 nucleotides are TGTGCCAGCACCACGGAGGATTTTTATAGCACAGATACGCAGTATTTT.

The chain recombines TRBV6-5 with TRBJ1-1, with no clear D. V was cut by 6 bases and J by 3 bases, with 14 bases left in between. The germline gives CDR1 MNHEY, CDR2 SVGAGI. The CDR3 has 14 amino acids. The CDR3 DNA reads as TGTGCCAGCAGCCAGATGGGGAGGGACACTGAAGCTTTCTTT. It yields the protein CASSQMGRDTEAFF.

As concerns this clone: This sample includes further DNA sequences coding for the same CDR3. The chain is built from TRBV5-4 and TRBJ1-2, with 7 bases lining up with TRBD1. Germline CDR1 reads SGHNT; CDR2 reads YYREEE (reference sequence). J gave up 2 bases and V 4 bases, and 2 bases lay outside the gene matches. This CDR3 has 13 amino acids. CDR3 coding DNA: TGTGCCAGCAGCCTGGGACAGAACTATGGCTACACCTTC. Translation: CASSLGQNYGYTF.

CDR3 sequence: CASSLFAGPAFF. CDR3 coding DNA: TGTGCCAGCAGCTTGTTCGCAGGGCCGGCTTTCTTT. The chain recombines TRBV5-4 with TRBJ1-1; a possible D gene is TRBD1 (5 bases). V lost 1 base to trimming and J lost 11 bases, with 12 bases between them. Looked up from germline, CDR1 is SGHNT and CDR2 is YYREEE (reference sequence). The CDR3 covers 12 residues.

This chain links TRBV19 with TRBJ1-5; 10 bases are a match to TRBD1. The CDR3 extends over 14 amino acids. Germline V lookup: CDR1 LNHDA, CDR2 SQIVND (reference sequence). V lost 7 bases to trimming and J lost 6 bases; unmatched junction nucleotides: 6. The CDR3 sequence: CASTVGQGPQPQHF. The CDR3, as DNA: TGTGCCAGTACCGTGGGACAGGGGCCTCAGCCCCAGCATTTT.

The chain couples TRBV7-9 to TRBJ2-5; the D gene is possibly TRBD2 (5 bases). Per the germline V gene, CDR1 is SEHNR and CDR2 is FQNEAQ (reference sequence). Between the trimmed V and J ends, which lost 5 bases and 2 bases, there was a span of 15 bases. The CDR3 runs to 15 residues. CDR3 residues: CASSPGLLFQETQYF. For the CDR3, the DNA is TGTGCCAGCAGCCCTGGACTTCTATTTCAAGAGACCCAGTACTTC.

The rearrangement uses TRBV7-9 and TRBJ2-5, with unresolved D. This CDR3 spans 14 amino acids. V was pared by 5 bases and J by 5 bases, with 15 bases between. Germline V gene lookup returns CDR1 SEHNR and CDR2 FQNEAQ (reference sequence). CDR3 region: CASSPASVVETQYF. As DNA, the CDR3 is TGTGCCAGCAGCCCAGCGTCGGTGGTGGAGACCCAGTACTTC.

V gene TRBV11-1 combines with J gene TRBJ1-1, with D perhaps matching TRBD1 (5 bases). The V and J ends lost 1 base and 4 bases respectively, with 13 bases between them. The CDR3 consists of 15 residues. Germline V gene lookup returns CDR1 SGHAT and CDR2 FQDESV (reference sequence). CDR3 DNA sequence: TGTGCCAGCAGCTTAGATGAGGGAGGGACCACTGAAGCTTTCTTT. Translating gives CASSLDEGGTTEAFF.

The CDR3: CASSFGGGRTYEQYF. The CDR3 DNA reads as TGTGCCAGCAGCTTCGGGGGCGGGAGGACCTACGAGCAGTACTTC. The chain has TRBV5-4 and TRBJ2-7; 8 bases map to TRBD2. Germline CDR1 reads SGHNT; CDR2 reads YYREEE (reference sequence). The CDR3 spans 15 residues. Trimming took 2 bases from V and 2 from J; bases not matched to a gene: 6.

The chain employs TRBV12-3 or TRBV12-4 and TRBJ1-3, with D unresolved. CDR3 length equals 11 residues. V was clipped by 10 bases and J by 1 base, with 5 bases between them. The CDR3: CAIQSGNTIYF. CDR3 DNA sequence: TGTGCCATCCAATCTGGAAACACCATATATTTT.

This chain connects TRBV4-1 to TRBJ2-3; 13 nucleotides line up with TRBD2. Unmatched junction bases numbered 14, after V lost 2 bases and J lost 3 bases. Germline V gene sequence: CDR1 MGHRA, CDR2 YSYEKL. The CDR3 is made up of 20 amino acids. The CDR3 nucleotides are TGCGCCAGCAGCCAACGACCTACCGGAACTAGCGGGAGGGAAACAGATACGCAGTATTTT. It translates to CASSQRPTGTSGRETDTQYF.

V is TRBV2 and J is TRBJ2-7; 7 bases match TRBD2. The CDR3 runs 15 residues. Germline loops: CDR1 SNHLY, CDR2 FYNNEI. J gave up 4 bases and V 2 bases, and 8 bases lay outside the gene matches. The CDR3 region is CASSESPAGVYEQYF. The DNA of the CDR3 is TGTGCCAGCAGTGAATCCCCTGCGGGAGTTTACGAGCAGTACTTC. The full variable domain, with the rest looked up from reference TRBV2 and TRBJ2-7, is EPEVTQTPSHQVTQMGQEVILRCVPISNHLYFYWYRQILGQKVEFLVSFYNNEISEKSEIFDDQFSVERPDGSNFTLKIRSTKLEDSAMYFCASSESPAGVYEQYFGPGTRLTVT.

The V and J genes are TRBV28 and TRBJ2-3; D not certain. CDR3 length equals 13 residues. Trimming took off 2 bases at V and 4 bases at J, with 7 bases between the two ends. Per germline, CDR1 MDHEN and CDR2 SYDVKM. Written as DNA, the CDR3 is TGTGCCAGCAGTTTACGGTCACCAGATACGCAGTATTTT. Encoded protein: CASSLRSPDTQYF.

Here the CDR3 reads CASSLEQGRGKAFF. For the CDR3, the DNA is TGTGCCAGCAGCTTGGAACAGGGTAGGGGAAAAGCTTTCTTT. The rearrangement links TRBV5-4 to TRBJ1-1; D is perhaps TRBD1 (6 bases). The CDR3 loop spans 14 amino acids. Per the germline V gene, CDR1 is SGHNT and CDR2 is YYREEE (reference sequence). The V end lost 0 bases, the J end lost 9 bases, and 15 bases lay between the germline ends.

The chain combines TRBV18 with TRBJ2-5, with TRBD1 identical over 7 bases. The CDR3 runs to 15 residues. Germline assignment: CDR1 KGHSH and CDR2 LQKENI. V lost 4 bases to trimming and J lost 0 bases; unmatched junction nucleotides: 5. The CDR3 nucleotides are TGTGCCAGCTCACGGGGACAGAGCAACCAAGAGACCCAGTACTTC. Translation: CASSRGQSNQETQYF.

V is TRBV6-6 and J is TRBJ1-2; TRBD1 agrees at 8 bases. The CDR3 runs to 15 residues. V shed 2 bases, J shed 4 bases, and the junction held 6 bases outside the gene matches. Germline V gene sequence: CDR1 MNHNY, CDR2 SVGAGI (reference sequence). The CDR3: CASSYAGTGLYGYTF. The CDR3 DNA sequence: TGTGCCAGCAGTTACGCCGGGACAGGCCTCTATGGCTACACCTTC.

The V call is TRBV7-2, the J call TRBJ2-7; 7 positions agree with TRBD2. V trimming: 4 bases; J trimming: 3 bases; junction bases outside the gene matches: 9. Germline V gives CDR1 SGHTA, CDR2 FQGNSA. This CDR3 region has 15 residues. The CDR3 coding sequence is TGTGCCAGCAGCTCGCCGGGACTACCCTTCTACGAGCAGTACTTC. Amino acids: CASSSPGLPFYEQYF.

The chain uses TRBV27 and TRBJ1-6; the D is unclear. The CDR3 is made up of 15 amino acids. Trimming cost V 3 bases and J 3 bases, with 9 bases left between them. CDR1 and CDR2 from the germline V gene are MNHEY and SMNVEV (reference sequence). The CDR3 DNA follows: TGTGCCAGCAGTTTTGAGGGTGTCTATAATTCACCCCTCCACTTT. Its protein product is CASSFEGVYNSPLHF.

The rearrangement uses TRBV5-6 and TRBJ2-2; 8 nucleotides line up with TRBD1. There are 16 residues in the CDR3. Germline V lookup: CDR1 SGHDT, CDR2 YYEEEE. V shed 0 bases and J 4 bases; nucleotides not matched to a gene: 5. In DNA, the CDR3 is TGTGCCAGCAGCTTGGCAGGGGGCTTGGTCACCGGGGAGCTGTTTTTT. Translating it yields CASSLAGGLVTGELFF.

This clone was counted between two and nine times. This chain links TRBV9 with TRBJ1-1, with 8 bases fitting TRBD1. This CDR3 spans 13 amino acids. Germline-derived CDR1 and CDR2 are SGDLS and YYNGEE. V lost 3 bases to trimming and J lost 10 bases; unmatched junction nucleotides: 8. The CDR3 loop reads CASSEQGDRVAFF. DNA for the CDR3: TGTGCCAGCAGCGAACAGGGGGATAGGGTAGCTTTCTTT.

The chain joins TRBV4-3 to TRBJ1-5; D not certain. Per the germline V gene, CDR1 is LGHNA and CDR2 is YSLEER. CDR3 length equals 16 residues. V lost 5 bases and J 0 bases, leaving 14 bases between the germline ends. CDR3 region: CASSELLDYSNQPQHF. The CDR3 region has the DNA TGCGCCAGCAGCGAGTTGTTGGACTATAGCAATCAGCCCCAGCATTTT.

This sequence joins TRBV9 and TRBJ1-1, with D maybe TRBD1 (5 bases). The germline V gene has CDR1 SGDLS and CDR2 YYNGEE. V lost 3 bases and J 3 bases, leaving 18 bases between the germline ends. This CDR3 region has 16 residues. CDR3 region: CASSALAGGGHTEAFF. CDR3 in DNA: TGTGCCAGCAGCGCCTTGGCGGGGGGAGGTCACACTGAAGCTTTCTTT.

The rearrangement joins TRBV28 to TRBJ1-5; D is possibly TRBD1 (6 bases). CDR1 MDHEN and CDR2 SYDVKM come from the germline V gene. The V end was cut by 6 bases, the J end by 6 bases, with 18 bases between. CDR3 length: 15 residues. The CDR3 sequence is CASRITGTNLQPQHF. For the CDR3, the DNA is TGTGCCAGCAGGATTACCGGGACAAATCTTCAGCCCCAGCATTTT.

The chain is built from TRBV19 and TRBJ1-2; possibly TRBD1 for D (5 bases). Germline lookup yields CDR1 LNHDA and CDR2 SQIVND (reference sequence). Trimming cost V 3 bases and J 4 bases, with 15 bases left between them. This CDR3 has 15 residues. The CDR3 spells CASSISEGQGYGYTF. The DNA of the CDR3 is TGTGCCAGTAGTATCAGCGAAGGGCAGGGCTATGGCTACACCTTC.

This chain joins TRBV4-1 and TRBJ2-7; the match to TRBD2 covers 7 bases. The CDR3 consists of 15 residues. Germline V gene data show CDR1 as MGHRA and CDR2 as YSYEKL. V lost 0 bases and J lost 3; bases outside the gene matches: 5. CDR3: CASSQETGGFYEQYF. CDR3 bases: TGCGCCAGCAGCCAAGAGACGGGAGGATTCTACGAGCAGTACTTC.

The rearrangement uses TRBV11-3 and TRBJ2-1; 11 nucleotides line up with TRBD1. The CDR3 is made up of 16 amino acids. V was pared by 5 bases and J by 4 bases, with 7 bases of the junction left unmatched. Germline lookup yields CDR1 SGHNT and CDR2 YENEEA. The chain's CDR3 is CASSRDRGDPYNEQFF. DNA for the CDR3: TGTGCCAGCAGCCGGGACAGGGGGGATCCTTACAATGAGCAGTTCTTC.

The chain has TRBV6-1 and TRBJ2-7; 10 nucleotides align to TRBD2. V lost 5 bases, J lost 8 bases, and 12 bases stayed unmatched. In germline, CDR1 is MNHNS, CDR2 SASEGT. The CDR3 spans 15 residues. The CDR3, as DNA: TGTGCCAGCAGTACGGTAGCGGGAGGTCTGGTAAAGCAGTACTTC. The encoded protein is CASSTVAGGLVKQYF.